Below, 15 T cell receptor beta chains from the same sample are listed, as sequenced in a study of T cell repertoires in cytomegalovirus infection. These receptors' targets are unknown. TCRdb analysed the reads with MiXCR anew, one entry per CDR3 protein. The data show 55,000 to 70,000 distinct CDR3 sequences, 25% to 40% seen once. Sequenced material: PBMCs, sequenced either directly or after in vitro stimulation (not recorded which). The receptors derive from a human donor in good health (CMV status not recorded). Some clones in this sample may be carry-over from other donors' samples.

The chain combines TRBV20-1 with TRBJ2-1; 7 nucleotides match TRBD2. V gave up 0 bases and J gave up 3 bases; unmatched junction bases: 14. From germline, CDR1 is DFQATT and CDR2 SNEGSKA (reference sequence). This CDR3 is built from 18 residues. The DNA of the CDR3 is TGCAGTGCTAGAGATTCTGGGCCCGCGGGAGTGGACTACAATGAGCAGTTCTTC. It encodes CSARDSGPAGVDYNEQFF.

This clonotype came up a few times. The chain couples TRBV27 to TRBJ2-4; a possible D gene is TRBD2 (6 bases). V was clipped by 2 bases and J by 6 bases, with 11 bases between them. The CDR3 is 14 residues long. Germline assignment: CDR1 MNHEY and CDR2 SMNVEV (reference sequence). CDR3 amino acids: CASSLGGPGNIQYF. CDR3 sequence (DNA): TGTGCCAGCAGTTTAGGAGGGCCGGGAAACATTCAGTACTTC.

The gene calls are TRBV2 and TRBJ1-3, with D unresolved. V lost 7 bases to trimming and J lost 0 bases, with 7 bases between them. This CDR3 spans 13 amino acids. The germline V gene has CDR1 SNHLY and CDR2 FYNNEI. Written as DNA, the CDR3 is TGTGCCAGCAATCCGAGCTCTGGAAACACCATATATTTT. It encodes CASNPSSGNTIYF.

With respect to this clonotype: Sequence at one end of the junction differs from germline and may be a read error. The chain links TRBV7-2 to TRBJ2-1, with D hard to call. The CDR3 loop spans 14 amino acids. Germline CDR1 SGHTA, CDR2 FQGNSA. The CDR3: CASSLARTYNEQLF. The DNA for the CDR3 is TGTGCCAGCAGCTTAGCGAGGACCTACAATGAGCAGTTGTTC.

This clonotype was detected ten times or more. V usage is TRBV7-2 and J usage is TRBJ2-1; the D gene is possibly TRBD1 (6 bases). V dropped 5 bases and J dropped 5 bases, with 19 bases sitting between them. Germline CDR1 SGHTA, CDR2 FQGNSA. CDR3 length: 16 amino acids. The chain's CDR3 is CASSPRGSDSHNEQFF. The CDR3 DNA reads TGTGCCAGCAGCCCCAGGGGCTCTGACAGTCACAATGAGCAGTTCTTC.

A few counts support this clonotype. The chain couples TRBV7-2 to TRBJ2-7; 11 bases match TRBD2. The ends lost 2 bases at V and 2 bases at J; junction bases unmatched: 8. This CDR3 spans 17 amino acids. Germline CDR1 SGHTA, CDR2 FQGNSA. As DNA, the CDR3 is TGTGCCAGCAGCTTATCCCTAGCGGGAGGATTTACCTACGAGCAGTACTTC. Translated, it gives CASSLSLAGGFTYEQYF.

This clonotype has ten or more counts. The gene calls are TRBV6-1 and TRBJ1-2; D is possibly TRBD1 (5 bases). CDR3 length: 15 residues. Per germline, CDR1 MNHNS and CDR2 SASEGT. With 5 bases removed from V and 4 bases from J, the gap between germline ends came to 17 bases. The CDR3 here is CASSWQGGGRYGYTF. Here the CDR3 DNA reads TGTGCCAGCAGTTGGCAGGGAGGAGGGCGCTATGGCTACACCTTC.

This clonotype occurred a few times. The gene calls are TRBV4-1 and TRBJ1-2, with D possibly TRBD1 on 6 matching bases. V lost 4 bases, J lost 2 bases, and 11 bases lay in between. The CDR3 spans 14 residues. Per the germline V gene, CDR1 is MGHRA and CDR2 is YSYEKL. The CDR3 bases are TGCGCCAGCAGCCCCGCCGGGACAAACTATGGCTACACCTTC. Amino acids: CASSPAGTNYGYTF.

In DNA form, the CDR3 reads TGTGCCAGCAGCTGGGGAGTTACTAACTATGGCTACACCTTC. Its protein is CASSWGVTNYGYTF. This sequence joins TRBV7-9 and TRBJ1-2; D unclear. V lost 4 bases and J lost 0, with 9 bases in between. The CDR3 totals 14 residues. Germline CDR1 and CDR2: SEHNR and FQNEAQ (reference sequence).

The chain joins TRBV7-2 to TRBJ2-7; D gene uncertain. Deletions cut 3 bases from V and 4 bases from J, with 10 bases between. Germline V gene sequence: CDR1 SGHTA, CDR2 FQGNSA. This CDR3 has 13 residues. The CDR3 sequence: CASSFRAQYEQYF. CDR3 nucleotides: TGTGCCAGCAGCTTCCGAGCGCAGTACGAGCAGTACTTC.

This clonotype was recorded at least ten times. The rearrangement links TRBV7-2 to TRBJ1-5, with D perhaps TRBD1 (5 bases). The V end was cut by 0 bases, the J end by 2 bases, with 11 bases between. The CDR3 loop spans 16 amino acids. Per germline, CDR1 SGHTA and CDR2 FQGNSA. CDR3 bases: TGTGCCAGCAGCTTAGCGGGGGATGTTGGCAATCAGCCCCAGCATTTT. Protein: CASSLAGDVGNQPQHF.

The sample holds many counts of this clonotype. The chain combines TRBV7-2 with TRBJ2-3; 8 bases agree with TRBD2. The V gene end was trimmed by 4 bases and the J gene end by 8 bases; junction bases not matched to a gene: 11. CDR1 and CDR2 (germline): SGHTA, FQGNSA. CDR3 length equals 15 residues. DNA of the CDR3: TGTGCCAGCAGCTCCTTAGCGGGACCCACTGGTACGCAGTATTTT. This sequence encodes CASSSLAGPTGTQYF. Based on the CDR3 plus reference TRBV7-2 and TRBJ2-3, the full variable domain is GAGVSQSPSNKVTEKGKDVELRCDPISGHTALYWYRQSLGQGLEFLIYFQGNSAPDKSGLPSDRFSAERTGGSVSTLTIQRTQQEDSAVYLCASSSLAGPTGTQYFGPGTRLTVL.

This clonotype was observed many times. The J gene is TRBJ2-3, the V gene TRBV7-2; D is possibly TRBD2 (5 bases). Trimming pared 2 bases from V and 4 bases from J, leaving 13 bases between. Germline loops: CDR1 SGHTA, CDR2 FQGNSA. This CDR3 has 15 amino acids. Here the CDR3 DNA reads TGTGCCAGCAGCTTATCCTTAGGACTCGCAGATACGCAGTATTTT. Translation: CASSLSLGLADTQYF.

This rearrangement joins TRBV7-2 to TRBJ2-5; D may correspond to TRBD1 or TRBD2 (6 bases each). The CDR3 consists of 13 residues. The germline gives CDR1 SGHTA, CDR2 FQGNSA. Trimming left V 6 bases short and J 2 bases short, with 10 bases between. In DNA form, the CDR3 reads TGTGCCAGCAGTGGAGGGGGGCAAGAGACCCAGTACTTC. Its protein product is CASSGGGQETQYF.

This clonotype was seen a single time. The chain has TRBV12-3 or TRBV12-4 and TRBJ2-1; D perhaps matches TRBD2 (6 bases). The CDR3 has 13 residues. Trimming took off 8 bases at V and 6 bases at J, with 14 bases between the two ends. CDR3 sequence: CASGRTSINEQFF. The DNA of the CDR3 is TGTGCCAGCGGAAGAACTAGCATCAATGAGCAGTTCTTC.